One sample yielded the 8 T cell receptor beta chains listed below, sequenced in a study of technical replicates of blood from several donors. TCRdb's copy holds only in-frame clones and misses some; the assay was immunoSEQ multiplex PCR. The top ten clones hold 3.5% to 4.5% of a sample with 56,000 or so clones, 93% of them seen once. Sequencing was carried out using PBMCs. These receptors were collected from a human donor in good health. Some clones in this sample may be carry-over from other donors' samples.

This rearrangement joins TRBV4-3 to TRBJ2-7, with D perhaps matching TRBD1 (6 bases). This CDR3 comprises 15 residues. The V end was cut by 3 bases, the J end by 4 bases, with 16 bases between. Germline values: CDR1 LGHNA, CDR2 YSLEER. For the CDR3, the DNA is TGCGCCAGCAGCCAGTATAGAAGGACAGTATACGAGCAGTACTTC. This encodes CASSQYRRTVYEQYF.

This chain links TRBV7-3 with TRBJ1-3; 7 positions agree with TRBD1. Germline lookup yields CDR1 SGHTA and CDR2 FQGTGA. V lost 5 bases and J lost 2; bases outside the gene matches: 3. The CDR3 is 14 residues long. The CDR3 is CASSQDRAGNTIYF. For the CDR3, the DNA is TGTGCCAGCAGCCAAGACAGGGCTGGAAACACCATATATTTT.

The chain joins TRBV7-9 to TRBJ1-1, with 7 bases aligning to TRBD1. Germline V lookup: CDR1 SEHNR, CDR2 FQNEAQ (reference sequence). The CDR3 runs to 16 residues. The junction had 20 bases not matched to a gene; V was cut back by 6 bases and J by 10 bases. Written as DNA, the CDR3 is TGTGCCAGCAGTTCCCCGTCCAGGGTACAGGGGTTGGGAGCTTTCTTT. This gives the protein CASSSPSRVQGLGAFF.

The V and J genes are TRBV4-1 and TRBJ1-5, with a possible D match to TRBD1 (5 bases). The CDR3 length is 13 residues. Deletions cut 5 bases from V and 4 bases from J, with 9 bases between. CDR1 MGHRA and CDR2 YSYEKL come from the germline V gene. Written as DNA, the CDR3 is TGCGCCAGCAGCGCACAGGAAAATCAGCCCCAGCATTTT. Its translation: CASSAQENQPQHF.

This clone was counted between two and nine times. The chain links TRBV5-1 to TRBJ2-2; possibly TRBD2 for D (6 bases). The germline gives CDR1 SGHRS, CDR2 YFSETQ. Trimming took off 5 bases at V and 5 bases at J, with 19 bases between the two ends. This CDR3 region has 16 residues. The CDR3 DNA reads TGCGCCAGCAGTTATTCTCCGGGACTCTCGACCGGGGAGCTGTTTTTT. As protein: CASSYSPGLSTGELFF.

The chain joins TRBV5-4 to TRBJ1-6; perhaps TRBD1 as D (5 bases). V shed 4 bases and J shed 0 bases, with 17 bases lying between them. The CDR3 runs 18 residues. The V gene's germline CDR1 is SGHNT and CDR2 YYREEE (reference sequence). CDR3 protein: CASSRGAGQSSYNSPLHF. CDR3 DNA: TGTGCCAGCAGCCGCGGGGCAGGGCAAAGCTCCTATAATTCACCCCTCCACTTT.

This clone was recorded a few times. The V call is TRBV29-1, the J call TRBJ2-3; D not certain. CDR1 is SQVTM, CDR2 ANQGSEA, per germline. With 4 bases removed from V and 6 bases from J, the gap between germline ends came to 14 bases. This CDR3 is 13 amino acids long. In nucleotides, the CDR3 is TGCAGCGTTGCCACCCGGGTTTCGGATACGCAGTATTTT. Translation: CSVATRVSDTQYF.

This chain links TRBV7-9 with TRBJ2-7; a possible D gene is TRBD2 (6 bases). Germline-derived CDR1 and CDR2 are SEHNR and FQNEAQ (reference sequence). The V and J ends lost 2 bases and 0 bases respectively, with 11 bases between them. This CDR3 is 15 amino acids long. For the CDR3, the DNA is TGTGCCAGCAGCTTATTCGTCGGGAGCTCCTACGAGCAGTACTTC. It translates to CASSLFVGSSYEQYF.